This T cell receptor beta chain was retrieved from a study of blood T cells in healthy people across ages. Overall study results and limits: Because sorting was not performed, PBMCs prevented conclusive naive versus antigen-experienced comparison.

This clonotype was detected a few times. No antigen is known for it. Per sample, no less than 6 micrograms of total RNA were extracted. The CDR3 loop spans 15 amino acids. With 3 bases removed from V and 5 bases from J, the gap between germline ends came to 16 bases. Germline lookup yields CDR1 MNHEY and CDR2 SVGAGI. With a J-beta primer mix and a sample-barcoded 5' primer, a second PCR ran about 7 to 11 cycles. Via MiXCR, TCRdb re-called the 5' RACE reads, giving one row per CDR3 protein. This table holds 1,500,000 or so distinct CDR3 sequences, roughly two fifths found once. Input material: blood. The TCR comes from a woman aged 18-29 years in good health. The chain carries TRBV6-5 and TRBJ2-5; D unresolved. CDR3 DNA sequence: TGTGCCAGCAGTTATGATGGGGAAGTTGTTGAGACCCAGTACTTC. Amino acids: CASSYDGEVVETQYF.